This T cell receptor (beta chain) was recorded in a study of OX40 agonist ivuxolimab in advanced cancers. As for the study in general: Patients in the trial were receiving intravenous ivuxolimab every 2 weeks, at doses of 0.01 to 10 mg/kg.

Notes on this clone: The antigen remains undetermined.

Profiled with immunoSEQ multiplex PCR; TCRdb holds only in-frame clones, not every one. The sample consists of 60,000 to 90,000 clones, around 80% of them appearing once. This CDR3 has 14 amino acids. Looked up from germline, CDR1 is SEHNR and CDR2 is FQNEAQ (reference sequence). V was trimmed by 2 bases and J by 5 bases, leaving 12 bases between them. Patients were ineligible given autoimmune disease history or systemic immunosuppression. Study results and caveats: Circulating CD4+ and CD8+ T cells showed clonal expansion by week 6 at 0.1 to 3.0 mg/kg. Averaged across samples, CD8+ T cells carried more expanded clones than CD4+ did.

This clonotype originated in an adult with an advanced solid tumor such as melanoma, head and neck, liver or kidney cancer. This sequence joins TRBV7-9 and TRBJ1-1; maybe TRBD1 (5 bases). This sample comprised CD4+ or CD8+ T cells sorted from blood, obtained in a trial of the OX40 agonist ivuxolimab. The CDR3 spells CASSLSGLGTEAFF. The CDR3 DNA sequence: TGTGCCAGCAGCTTATCAGGGTTGGGGACTGAAGCTTTCTTT.